This T cell receptor (beta chain) was documented in a study of Ad26.COV2.S vaccination and SARS-CoV-2 variants. The protocol was immunoSEQ multiplex PCR, while the TCRdb copy is restricted to in-frame clones and leaves out a portion. The repertoire has a few hundred thousand clones, roughly 90% of them found once; the top ten carry 12%. This sample's treatment: roughly 20 received Ad26.COV2.S at low or high dose, single or two shots; 5 received placebo; per-sample allocation not given. Day 63 after the first injection of vaccine or placebo was the sampling time. SARS-CoV-2 spike from the Wuhan strain was encoded by the vaccine, an Ad26 vector. Study-wide findings and caveats: Estimates derived from TCR breadth and depth analyses may have underestimated total T cell responses. Similar non-spike TCR breadth was observed in recipients of vaccine and of placebo.

A remark on this clone: Its antigen is currently unknown.

V lost 1 base and J 6 bases, leaving 4 bases between the germline ends. Germline V CDR1 and CDR2: KGHDR, SFDVKD. The CDR3 runs 12 residues. This chain uses TRBV24-1 with TRBJ2-3; no definite D call. The source of this sequence is a person between 18 and 65 years old who received the Ad26.COV2.S COVID-19 vaccine or a placebo. The specimen was peripheral blood, collected in a trial of Ad26.COV2.S vaccine versus placebo. CDR3 DNA: TGTGCCACCAGTGATTTTAGCGATACGCAGTATTTT. Encoded protein: CATSDFSDTQYF.